The next 7 T cell receptor beta chains were all read from a single sample in a study of Graves' ophthalmopathy and Graves' hyperthyroidism. The authors amplified TCR beta CDR3 regions, and they did so from RNA transcripts for repertoire sequencing. Amplification began with first-round RT-PCR using HTBI primers, then second-round multiplex PCR was performed. TCRdb re-analysed the multiplex PCR reads in MiXCR, keeping a single row per CDR3 protein. The data show 560,000 or so distinct CDR3 sequences, under 40% seen once. The sample consisted of peripheral blood or thyroid tissue (not recorded which). These receptors were collected from an adult man with Graves' hyperthyroidism.

On this clonotype itself: A much larger clonotype is one base distant, so this may be a read error. The gene calls are TRBV5-5 and TRBJ2-7; D is undetermined. Looked up from germline, CDR1 is SGHKS and CDR2 is YYEKEE (reference sequence). This CDR3 spans 13 amino acids. The CDR3 bases are TGCGCCAGCAGCCAGGAGAGCCCCTACGAGCAGTACTTC. This gives the protein CASSQESPYEQYF.

This clonotype turned up a few times. Written as DNA, the CDR3 is TGTGCCGGCAGTTCGGGACAGGTTAATGAAAAACTGTTTTTT. Amino acids: CAGSSGQVNEKLFF. This chain links TRBV10-3 with TRBJ1-4; 8 bases line up with TRBD1. CDR3 length: 14 residues. Germline V gene lookup returns CDR1 ENHRY and CDR2 SYGVKD. V was pared by 11 bases and J by 4 bases, with 9 bases of the junction left unmatched.

This chain links TRBV24-1 with TRBJ2-7; maybe TRBD2 (6 bases). The V end lost 6 bases, the J end lost 2 bases, and 19 bases lay between the germline ends. This CDR3 has 16 amino acids. The germline gives CDR1 KGHDR, CDR2 SFDVKD. The CDR3 coding sequence is TGTGCCACCAGTAGGGCTAGCGTGGTCGTGACCTACGAGCAGTACTTC. Translated: CATSRASVVVTYEQYF.

The chain is built from TRBV19 and TRBJ2-2, with D maybe TRBD1 (5 bases). CDR3 length: 14 residues. The ends were cut back, 7 bases at V and 4 bases at J, with 13 bases in the middle. From germline, CDR1 is LNHDA and CDR2 SQIVND (reference sequence). This CDR3 reads CASKGPRITGELFF. CDR3 bases: TGTGCCAGTAAGGGGCCAAGGATCACCGGGGAGCTGTTTTTT.

This clonotype was seen at least ten times. V and J are TRBV7-9 and TRBJ2-5, with D perhaps matching TRBD2 (6 bases). The CDR3 is made up of 14 amino acids. Trimming shortened V by 2 bases and J by 5 bases, and 12 bases separated the two germline ends. Germline V lookup: CDR1 SEHNR, CDR2 FQNEAQ (reference sequence). DNA for the CDR3: TGTGCCAGCAGCTTATACGTGACTAGTGAGACCCAGTACTTC. This codes for CASSLYVTSETQYF.

In its sample, this clonotype was seen a few times. The gene calls are TRBV4-2 and TRBJ1-6; no clear D. V lost 1 base and J 8 bases, leaving 12 bases between the germline ends. Looked up from germline, CDR1 is LGHNA and CDR2 is YNFKEQ. The CDR3 sequence is 15 residues long. The CDR3 spells CASSQVGSGDSPLHF. CDR3 bases: TGTGCCAGCAGCCAAGTGGGCAGTGGTGATTCACCCCTCCACTTT.

This chain uses TRBV2 with TRBJ2-5, with 9 bases that match TRBD1. Germline-derived CDR1 and CDR2 are SNHLY and FYNNEI. The trim removed 11 bases at V and 4 bases at J, leaving 17 bases unmatched. CDR3 length: 16 residues. CDR3 region: CAGSPRTGGIGETQYF. CDR3 bases: TGTGCCGGCTCACCACGTACAGGGGGCATCGGAGAGACCCAGTACTTC. Based on the CDR3 plus reference TRBV2 and TRBJ2-5, the full variable domain is EPEVTQTPSHQVTQMGQEVILRCVPISNHLYFYWYRQILGQKVEFLVSFYNNEISEKSEIFDDQFSVERPDGSNFTLKIRSTKLEDSAMYFCAGSPRTGGIGETQYFGPGTRLLVL.